Included here is one T cell receptor beta chain sequence, with context. These data originate in a study of blood T cell repertoires in COVID-19. Study-level background: PBMCs, B-cell-depleted T cells, or T cells provided the cDNA or gDNA that made up the material.

This CDR3 spans 13 amino acids. Trimming shortened V by 4 bases and J by 11 bases, and 16 bases separated the two germline ends. Germline-derived CDR1 and CDR2 are SGHTA and FQGTGA. Enrolled through a virtual design, the participants were between about 18 and 100 years of age and came from some 25 US areas. Participants reported their clinical history, and cohort assignment relied on those reports. As processed by the authors: Counts of nucleated cells, estimated from reference gene primer amplification, were obtained. The table came from immunoSEQ multiplex PCR; TCRdb's copy has only in-frame clones and leaves some out. V, J and clone size are those of that table, while D and trimming were read from the DNA. The table shows roughly 250,000 clones, with 87% occurring only once.

V gene TRBV7-3 combines with J gene TRBJ2-3; possible D gene TRBD2, 6 bases. The sample consisted of PBMCs or T cells enriched from blood (not recorded which). The TCR sequence derives from a woman aged 25 to 39 with acute COVID-19. The chain's CDR3 is CASSSGEETRQYF. CDR3 nucleotide sequence: TGTGCCAGCAGCTCGGGGGAGGAGACCCGGCAGTATTTT.